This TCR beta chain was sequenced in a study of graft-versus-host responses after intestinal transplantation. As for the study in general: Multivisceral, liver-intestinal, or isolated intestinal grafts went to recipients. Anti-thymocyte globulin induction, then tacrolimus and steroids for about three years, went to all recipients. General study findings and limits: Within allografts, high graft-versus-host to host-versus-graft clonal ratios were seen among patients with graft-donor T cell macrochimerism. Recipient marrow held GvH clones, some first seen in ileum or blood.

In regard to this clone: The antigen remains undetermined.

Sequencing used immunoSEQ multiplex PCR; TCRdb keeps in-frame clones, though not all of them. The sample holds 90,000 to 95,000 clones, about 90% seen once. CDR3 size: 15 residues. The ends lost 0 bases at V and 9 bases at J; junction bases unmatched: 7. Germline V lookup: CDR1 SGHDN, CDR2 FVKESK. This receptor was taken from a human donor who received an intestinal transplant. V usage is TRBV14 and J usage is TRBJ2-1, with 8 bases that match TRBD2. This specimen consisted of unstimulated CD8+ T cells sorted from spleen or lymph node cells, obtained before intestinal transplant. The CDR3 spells CASSQERLAGIEQFF. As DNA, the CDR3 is TGTGCCAGCAGCCAAGAGAGGCTAGCGGGTATTGAGCAGTTCTTC.